What follows describes a single T cell receptor beta chain. This sample stems from a study of regulatory T cells in long-lasting Graves disease. Time point in this sample: persistent/refractory GD, antithyroid drugs over 5 years with positive TRAb. The TCR library was made from RNA that had been extracted from PBMCs in TRIzol. HTBI primers from iRepertoire and Arm-PCR of CDR3 regions yielded the TCR beta libraries. From the multiplex PCR reads, TCRdb called clonotypes with MiXCR, one entry per CDR3 protein. The data hold approximately 690,000 distinct CDR3 sequences, with around 30% observed a single time. Trimming stripped 8 bases from V and 0 bases from J, with 11 bases between. CDR1 and CDR2 from the germline V gene are LNHDA and SQIVND (reference sequence). The CDR3 is 15 residues long.

Sequencing used peripheral blood mononuclear cells (PBMCs), obtained when the disease was refractory, from a patient treated with antithyroid drugs. This chain links TRBV19 with TRBJ2-6; a weak D match, TRBD1 (5 bases). The receptor was derived from a female donor with Graves disease. Here the CDR3 reads CASCDRHSGANVLTF. The CDR3, as DNA: TGTGCCAGTTGCGACAGACACTCTGGGGCCAACGTCCTGACTTTC.